The text below deals with one T cell receptor (beta chain). This clone came up a few times. No cognate antigen has been identified for it. Base qualities are not recorded, but no much larger clone differs from it by a single base. The sample belongs to a study of cytomegalovirus exposure and HLA in healthy donors (TCRdb year 2017). Study-wide context: In an earlier analysis of under 750 of the donors, under 300 Gb of sequence data and approximately 120 million unique TCR beta sequences from about 190 million T cells were reported. Every discovery cohort repertoire had been produced on one sequencing platform. Donor age, sex, ethnicity and CMV serostatus were collected together with the repertoire data. To predict cytomegalovirus infection status, the study combined high-throughput TCR immunosequencing, statistical association of individual TCRs with disease status, and machine learning. Four or five DR-DQ haplotypes were handled as single units for association and clustering, since linkage in the cohort was strong. In addition to the first cohort of approximately 670 subjects, a separate validation cohort of 100 to 150 different subjects was used. The number of donors typed differed by locus, with roughly 620-640 for A, B, C, DRB1 and DQB1, approximately 500 for DQA1, some 570 for DPA1, and around 460 for DPB1. A later genetic analysis took genome-wide SNP genotypes for 398 of the 666 donors and used that subset as a discovery cohort. The study was designed to test whether signatures of past pathogen exposure could be identified by cataloging public T cell receptors. Both class I and class II loci were covered by HLA typing, at four-digit resolution. Using immunosequencing, the study profiled T cell repertoires from fewer than 700 subjects and related those repertoires to cytomegalovirus serostatus. Rather than drawing on any new phenotypic data, the later analysis identified candidate immune exposures from TCR beta sequences and the way those sequences occurred across donors. An early release covering over 500 HLA-typed donors comprised about 290 gigabases of sequencing data and tens of millions of unique TCR sequences. Of the 398 genotyped donors, 81% were placed in the genetic ancestry cluster associated with self-reported Caucasian donors. In a later analysis, previously published TCR beta repertoires from 666 donors were re-analyzed and high-resolution HLA genotyping was added so that TCR occurrence patterns could be studied. An earlier analysis of some 600 of the donors applied high-throughput TCR beta sequencing to assess whether each TCR beta V gene segment acted as functional or pseudogenic. Among a few hundred genotyped donors of the cohort, an average of approximately 250,000 unique TCR beta nucleotide sequences were sequenced per donor, around a sixth of them non-productive. Study-level results and caveats: An association between a missense DCLRE1C variant and V-gene and J-gene trimming of TCR beta chains was found in a later genetic analysis and replicated in an independent cohort. A total of about 180 TCR beta chains were listed by the study as associated with cytomegalovirus. In a later genetic analysis, fewer N-insertions in productive TCRs were reported among donors in an Asian-associated ancestry cluster than the approximately 670-donor mean. In a later analysis, HLA-associated TCR beta chains showed more clonal expansion and lower generation probabilities than non-associated chains that were equally common. A further reported finding was that TCR beta sequences accurately predicted the HLA-A and HLA-B alleles for most subjects in the first cohort. In a later analysis, TCR association rates were found to vary across HLA loci, with the most associated TCRs seen for DRB1 alleles and the fewest for HLA-C alleles. Because some donors lacked HLA typing at each locus, the association tests relied only on the typed subset. Most TCR sequences were seen in very few donors, while some public TCRs were found in many individuals. At a false discovery rate of 0.05, a later analysis linked 15,000 to 20,000 TCR beta sequences to specific HLA alleles. It was suggested by the authors that the approach could potentially be generalized to other disease states and immunological phenotypes. Some IMGT-functional V segments, including TRBV6-2 and TRBV6-3, could not be distinguished by the 87-base-pair reads and were therefore excluded. In a later analysis, several top co-occurrence clusters were reported to appear linked to parvovirus B19, influenza, CMV and Epstein-Barr virus. In vitro tests confirmed that a few of the cytomegalovirus-associated TCR beta chains recognize cytomegalovirus antigens. A later analysis found that most CMV-associated TCR beta chains appeared HLA-restricted, with HLA associations seemingly driven largely by CMV exposure. The cohort was sequenced for TCR beta chains only, and without alpha or paired-chain data the features that could be detected were limited. Because counts were too low, some 17 rarely observed V segments, including chromosome 9 orphons, were excluded from the earlier analysis of some 540 of the donors. When HLA alleles, especially DR and DQ, strongly co-occurred, TCR associations were difficult to assign to individual alleles. The classifier was reported to diagnose cytomegalovirus status with high specificity and sensitivity in both the original cohort and the validation cohort. For the cohort, immune exposure information was limited to CMV serostatus. Correlated functional status among segregating V segments might reflect linkage disequilibrium, but an unknown experimental factor could not be ruled out. Sequencing depth was assumed to be roughly uniform across donors in the presence/absence analyses, though that assumption may not hold. Broadly in line with IMGT annotations, most TCR beta V segments showed up in productive rearrangements about 87% or about 30% of the time in an earlier analysis of under 700 of the donors. The sequencing pipeline was judged likely to have produced a cluster of highly shared sequence variants as a technical artifact.

Including the terminal cysteine and phenylalanine, the CDR3 comprises 15 residues. Only CDR3 DNA is held: 45 bases, read in frame from base 1. At the junction V is shortened by 4 bases and J by 4 bases, with 16 bases in between. The germline V gene provides CDR1 MDHEN and CDR2 SYDVKM. The cohort comprised around 700 healthy bone marrow donors. At the time of sampling, every cohort member was nominally healthy, though immune exposures that went unrecorded were likely present. The donor was CMV seronegative and was included in the group of around 320 seronegative cohort members. A peripheral blood sample was collected from each donor, and TCR beta sequencing was performed on peripheral blood mononuclear cells. Genomic DNA was extracted from the blood cell samples with the Qiagen DNeasy Blood Extraction Kit. The library was obtained by the immunoSEQ multiplex PCR assay. The multiplex PCR relied on a mix of 60 forward primers for TCR Vbeta segments and 13 reverse primers for TCR Jbeta segments. The CDR3 region of rearranged TCR beta genes was amplified from genomic DNA by a multiplex PCR assay. Amplified TCR beta libraries were sequenced as 87-base-pair reads on the Illumina HiSeq System. Per the source publication's procedure: A later analysis tallied 70 million to 100 million unique TCR beta chains across the 666 repertoires, and about 10 million of those chains were shared by two or more donors. Raw reads were error-corrected and collapsed into unique sequences by a nearest-neighbor algorithm in which closely related sequences were merged to remove PCR and sequencing errors. To assign V, D and J gene segments, CDR3 sequences were aligned to IMGT reference sequences. For a sequence to be retained, a match of at least six nucleotides to both a V gene segment and a J gene segment was required. Rearrangements were called productive when the CDR3 lacked stop codons and stayed in frame with V and J; all others were non-productive. CDR3 was defined according to IMGT convention as the region running from the second conserved V-encoded cysteine to the conserved J-encoded phenylalanine. The earlier analysis of more than 450 of the donors excluded sequences that lacked an unambiguous match to a single V gene segment. In an earlier analysis of 587 of the donors, V segments were called functional above 56.7% productive rearrangements and were called segregating when the between-donor standard deviation exceeded 5%. A statistical classification framework was developed to diagnose cytomegalovirus status using the catalog of TCR beta chain sequences. A later analysis assigned V and J genes by comparing TCR nucleotide sequences with IMGT/GENE-DB human TR gene sequences. A later analysis assigned CDR3 sequences and most-parsimonious VDJ recombination scenarios with the TCRdist pipeline. In a later analysis, each TCR beta chain was defined by its CDR3 amino acid sequence together with its V-gene family, and reads without a unique V-gene family were excluded. A later analysis removed 550 to 700 highly shared, low-generation-probability nucleotide sequences to deal with suspected cross-contamination and a sequencing artifact. For each public chain, a later analysis derived a clonal expansion index from normalized ranks of inferred template counts within each repertoire. A later analysis computed generation probabilities with a VDJ recombination model fitted to out-of-frame rearrangements, and checked the results against IGoR. In a later analysis, TCR-TCR, TCR-HLA and TCR-CMV co-occurrence was scored with hypergeometric tests, and a repertoire-size bias correction was applied to TCR pairs. A later analysis estimated false discovery rates by permuting HLA or CMV assignments 20 times. In a later analysis, co-occurring TCRs were grouped using DBSCAN, with TCRdist sequence similarity added in when clustering inside HLA-allele-positive subsets. For co-occurrence clustering, repertoires with fewer than 30,000 or more than 120,000 public chains were excluded, along with roughly 5 repertoires with anomalous nucleotide sharing. The table comes from immuneACCESS by way of TCRdb, which keeps in-frame sequences with V and J called. Part of the clones is missing from these tables; in studies checked, under half for an unresolved V gene and the rest for unknown reasons. V, J and clone size were drawn from that table, and D and trimming were deduced from the DNA. For this sample the table gives approximately 160,000 clones, of which roughly four fifths were detected only once. Less than 1.2% of the sample is held by the ten biggest clonotypes.

The rearrangement combines TRBV28 with TRBJ1-1; there is no confident call for the D gene. The receptor's source is a woman aged 35 to 49 in good health and CMV-seronegative. The sequencing sample was made of PBMCs. In nucleotides, the sequence is TGTGCCAGCAGTTCTGGTCCCTATAGGAGCACTGAAGCTTTCTTT. It translates to CASSSGPYRSTEAFF.